The TCR beta chain described here comes from a study of cytomegalovirus exposure and HLA in healthy donors. On this clone: No antigen is known for it.

Overall study findings and caveats: Earlier analysis yielded a pattern in which most TCR beta V segments were productive about 87% or about 30% of the time. One variant, a missense change in DCLRE1C, was linked in a later analysis to TCR beta V- and J-gene trimming. The listing of some 170 TCR beta chains classed them as cytomegalovirus-associated.

The PCR had 60 Vbeta and 13 Jbeta primers. Study processing details: Per a later analysis, the number of unique TCR beta chains was roughly 80 million, of which around 10 million were shared. Here immunoSEQ multiplex PCR was the method, and the copy in TCRdb shows in-frame clones only, minus some. V, J and clone size are those of that table, while D and trimming were read from the DNA. The sample shows some 180,000 clones, 80% to 90% of them seen only once. This clonotype originated in a young man in good health and CMV-seropositive. Sequenced sample: PBMCs.

The CDR3 DNA reads as TGTGCCAGCAGGCAAGGGGCGACTGAAGCTTTCTTT. The encoded protein is CASRQGATEAFF. This sequence joins TRBV11-3 and TRBJ1-1; a weak D match, TRBD1 (5 bases). CDR3 length: 12 residues. V was pared by 6 bases and J by 5 bases, with 10 bases between. The V gene's germline CDR1 is SGHNT and CDR2 YENEEA. The entire variable domain, with the rest obtained from reference TRBV11-3 and TRBJ1-1, is as follows: EAGVVQSPRYKIIEKKQPVAFWCNPISGHNTLYWYLQNLGQGPELLIRYENEEAVDDSQLPKDRFSAERLKGVDSTLKIQPAELGDSAVYLCASRQGATEAFFGQGTRLTVV.